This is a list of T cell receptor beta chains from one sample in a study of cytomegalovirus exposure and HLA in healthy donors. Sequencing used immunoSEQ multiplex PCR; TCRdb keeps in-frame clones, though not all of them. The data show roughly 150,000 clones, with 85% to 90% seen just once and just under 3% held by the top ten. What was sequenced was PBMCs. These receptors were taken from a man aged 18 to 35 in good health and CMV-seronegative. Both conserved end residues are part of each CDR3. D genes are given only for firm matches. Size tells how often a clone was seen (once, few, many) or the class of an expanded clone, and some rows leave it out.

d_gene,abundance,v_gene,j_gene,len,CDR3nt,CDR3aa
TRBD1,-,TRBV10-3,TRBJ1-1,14,TGTGCCATCAGCCGACAGGGGAGGGACACTGAAGCTTTCTTT,CAISRQGRDTEAFF
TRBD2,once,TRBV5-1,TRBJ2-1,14,TGCGCCAGCAGGGCTAGCGGACTAAACAATGAGCAGTTCTTC,CASRASGLNNEQFF
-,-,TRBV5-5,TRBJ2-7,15,TGTGCCAGCAGCTTGGAAGTGACAGGTATCTACGAGCAGTACTTC,CASSLEVTGIYEQYF
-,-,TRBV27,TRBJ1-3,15,TGTGCCAGCAGTGTCGACAGGTCTAGTGGAAACACCATATATTTT,CASSVDRSSGNTIYF
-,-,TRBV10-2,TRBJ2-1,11,TGCGCCGCCCAGGGGGAGGATGAGCAGTTCTTC,CAAQGEDEQFF
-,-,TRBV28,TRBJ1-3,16,TGTGCCAGCAGTTTTGACAGGCCAAACTCTGGAAACACCATATATTTT,CASSFDRPNSGNTIYF
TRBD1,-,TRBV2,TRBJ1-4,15,TGTGCCAGCAGTGAATGGGGACAGGCTAATGAAAAACTGTTTTTT,CASSEWGQANEKLFF
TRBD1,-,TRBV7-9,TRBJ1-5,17,TGTGCCAGCAGCTTAGGCCCGGGACAGCATAGCAATCAGCCCCAGCATTTT,CASSLGPGQHSNQPQHF
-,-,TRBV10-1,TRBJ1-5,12,TGCGCCAGCAGTGAGTTCGCGCAGCCCCAGCATTTT,CASSEFAQPQHF
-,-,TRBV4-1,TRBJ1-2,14,TGCGCCAGCAGACAGCTGACAGGAGGTTATGGCTACACCTTC,CASRQLTGGYGYTF
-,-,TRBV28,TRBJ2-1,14,TGTGCCAGCTCCCCGCAGGGGTCGTACAATGAGCAGTTCTTC,CASSPQGSYNEQFF
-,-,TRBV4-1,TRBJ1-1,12,TGCGCCAGCAGCCAGGGACATACTGAAGCTTTCTTT,CASSQGHTEAFF
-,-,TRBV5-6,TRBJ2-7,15,TGTGCCAGCAGCTTGGGAGGACTATCGCTCTCCGAGCAGTACTTC,CASSLGGLSLSEQYF
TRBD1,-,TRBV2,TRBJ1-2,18,TGTGCCAGCACGAGGGGGCCGGGACAGGGTACTCATGGCTATGGCTACACCTTC,CASTRGPGQGTHGYGYTF
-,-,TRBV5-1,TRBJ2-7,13,TGCGCCAGCAGCTTCAGGCAGGGTGCCGAGCAGTACTTC,CASSFRQGAEQYF
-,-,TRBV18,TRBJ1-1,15,TGTGCCAGCTCACCACCCTTGACTTTGAACACTGAAGCTTTCTTT,CASSPPLTLNTEAFF
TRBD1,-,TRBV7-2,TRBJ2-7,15,TGTGCCAGCAGCTTAATGGGGGACAGGGGAAGCGAGCAGTACTTC,CASSLMGDRGSEQYF
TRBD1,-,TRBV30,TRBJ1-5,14,TGTGCCTGGAGTGGACTGGGGACAGCACAGCCCCAGCATTTT,CAWSGLGTAQPQHF
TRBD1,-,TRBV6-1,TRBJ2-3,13,TGTGCCAGCCGGACAGGGGGCAAGGATACGCAGTATTTT,CASRTGGKDTQYF
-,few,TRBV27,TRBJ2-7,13,TGTGCCAGCAGGCTGACTCGCTCCTACGAGCAGTACTTC,CASRLTRSYEQYF
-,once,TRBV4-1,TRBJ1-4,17,TGCGCCAGCAGCCAAGGGAGAAACAGGGACCATAATGAAAAACTGTTTTTT,CASSQGRNRDHNEKLFF
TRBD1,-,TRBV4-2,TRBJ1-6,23,TGTGCCAGCAGCCAAGAGCCCAGGACAGGGGGCTCCCAAGCCCTCGGCTATAATTCACCCCTCCACTTT,CASSQEPRTGGSQALGYNSPLHF
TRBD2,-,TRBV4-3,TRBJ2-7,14,TGCGCCAGCAGCCCTTCGGGAGGGGGCTACGAGCAGTACTTC,CASSPSGGGYEQYF
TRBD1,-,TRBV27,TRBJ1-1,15,TGTGCCAGCAGTCGAGGGACAGGGACTATAGCTGAAGCTTTCTTT,CASSRGTGTIAEAFF
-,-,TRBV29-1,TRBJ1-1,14,TGCAGCGTTGATCTCCAGGGGATGAACACTGAAGCTTTCTTT,CSVDLQGMNTEAFF